This is a list of T cell receptor beta chains from one sample in a study of blood T cells in healthy people across ages. TCRdb reprocessed the 5' RACE reads via MiXCR and lists one record per CDR3 protein. The sample holds some 1.5 million distinct CDR3 sequences, about 28% seen once. The sequencing sample was made of blood. These receptors were collected from a woman in her 30s in good health. The CDR3 runs from the conserved cysteine through the conserved F or W. Each record gives: CDR3 protein, J gene, V gene, clone size. Where a row states a size, it is once, few, many or the class of an expanded clone; other rows omit it.

CDR3aa: CAGSYGGMRANYGYTF
j_gene: TRBJ1-2
v_gene: TRBV6-5
abundance: -

CDR3aa: CAWLAGDNNEQFF
j_gene: TRBJ2-1
v_gene: TRBV3-1
abundance: -

CDR3aa: CSAKGGLAEAFF
j_gene: TRBJ1-1
v_gene: TRBV20-1
abundance: few

CDR3aa: CASSLRTGTQETQYF
j_gene: TRBJ2-5
v_gene: TRBV12-3/TRBV12-4
abundance: -

CDR3aa: CASSLAFDIMNTEAFF
j_gene: TRBJ1-1
v_gene: TRBV7-9
abundance: -

CDR3aa: CASSLSYSGGLRETQYF
j_gene: TRBJ2-5
v_gene: TRBV7-9
abundance: many

CDR3aa: CSVTASQETQYF
j_gene: TRBJ2-5
v_gene: TRBV29-1
abundance: many

CDR3aa: CASSPSGSLYNEQFF
j_gene: TRBJ2-1
v_gene: TRBV18
abundance: -

CDR3aa: CASSQGARNEQFF
j_gene: TRBJ2-1
v_gene: TRBV7-9
abundance: -

CDR3aa: CASSLSGYYNEQFF
j_gene: TRBJ2-1
v_gene: TRBV28
abundance: few

CDR3aa: CASSPKLEEKLFF
j_gene: TRBJ1-4
v_gene: TRBV12-3/TRBV12-4
abundance: -

CDR3aa: CTSSHYRVGETQYF
j_gene: TRBJ2-5
v_gene: TRBV12-3/TRBV12-4
abundance: -

CDR3aa: CSATDRRLPYEQYF
j_gene: TRBJ2-7
v_gene: TRBV29-1
abundance: many

CDR3aa: CASKKWGREQETQFF
j_gene: -
v_gene: TRBV7-2
abundance: -

CDR3aa: CASSDTTPVLGYTF
j_gene: TRBJ1-2
v_gene: TRBV6-1
abundance: few

CDR3aa: CASSRGTGRPYEQYF
j_gene: TRBJ2-7
v_gene: TRBV4-3
abundance: -

CDR3aa: CASSQSTRGYEQYF
j_gene: TRBJ2-7
v_gene: TRBV16
abundance: -

CDR3aa: CASSIRTGGSKGPNYGYTF
j_gene: TRBJ1-2
v_gene: TRBV19
abundance: -

CDR3aa: CASRQGMRAEQFF
j_gene: TRBJ2-1
v_gene: TRBV28
abundance: -

CDR3aa: CSARGGAGYEQYF
j_gene: TRBJ2-7
v_gene: TRBV20-1
abundance: many

CDR3aa: CATSRGGGGNEQFF
j_gene: TRBJ2-1
v_gene: TRBV15
abundance: -

CDR3aa: CSARVGNYNEQFF
j_gene: TRBJ2-1
v_gene: TRBV20-1
abundance: few

CDR3aa: CASSHAGTGGYNEQFF
j_gene: TRBJ2-1
v_gene: TRBV28
abundance: few

CDR3aa: CASSLALAGGELFF
j_gene: TRBJ2-2
v_gene: TRBV7-2
abundance: few

CDR3aa: CASSIRNGNSGYTF
j_gene: TRBJ1-2
v_gene: TRBV9
abundance: -

CDR3aa: CASSPWGARALSGANVLTF
j_gene: TRBJ2-6
v_gene: TRBV7-9
abundance: -

CDR3aa: CASSPAGSEGNEQFF
j_gene: TRBJ2-1
v_gene: TRBV11-2
abundance: -

CDR3aa: CASSLQTGNAHGYTF
j_gene: TRBJ1-2
v_gene: TRBV7-2
abundance: -

CDR3aa: CSVEPPLAGGPYEQYF
j_gene: TRBJ2-7
v_gene: TRBV29-1
abundance: many

CDR3aa: CASGVAGGSYEQYF
j_gene: -
v_gene: TRBV2
abundance: once

CDR3aa: CAWSTGLSYNEQFF
j_gene: TRBJ2-1
v_gene: TRBV30
abundance: -

CDR3aa: CASSLGGSAFF
j_gene: TRBJ1-1
v_gene: TRBV12-3/TRBV12-4
abundance: -

CDR3aa: CASGSRRRTLISNYGYTF
j_gene: TRBJ1-2
v_gene: TRBV12-3/TRBV12-4
abundance: few

CDR3aa: CASSSGEKYF
j_gene: TRBJ2-7
v_gene: TRBV27
abundance: few

CDR3aa: CSARDASHPNTEAFF
j_gene: TRBJ1-1
v_gene: TRBV20-1
abundance: -

CDR3aa: CASSEQQSGIGGYEQYF
j_gene: TRBJ2-7
v_gene: TRBV10-1
abundance: many

CDR3aa: CTSSPSSGIEQYF
j_gene: TRBJ2-7
v_gene: TRBV18
abundance: -

CDR3aa: CAVSRSRDRGYEQYF
j_gene: TRBJ2-7
v_gene: TRBV6-5
abundance: few

CDR3aa: CSVVHRGVSNEQFF
j_gene: TRBJ2-1
v_gene: TRBV29-1
abundance: -

CDR3aa: CSVALTMNTEAFF
j_gene: TRBJ1-1
v_gene: TRBV29-1
abundance: many

CDR3aa: CSGGRGAQDTQYF
j_gene: TRBJ2-3
v_gene: TRBV20-1
abundance: -

CDR3aa: CASSLGGARTADTQYF
j_gene: TRBJ2-3
v_gene: TRBV5-1
abundance: few